A selection of T cell receptor beta chains follows, all from one sample in a study of T-cell memory formation after mild COVID-19. MiXCR, applied by TCRdb to the 5' RACE reads, yields one record per CDR3 protein. The top ten hold about 10% of the sample, which has 50,000 or so distinct CDR3 sequences, approximately 9% seen once. Sequencing was done on a sample of PBMCs or a T cell subset sorted from them (not recorded which). These receptors came from an adult woman who had mild COVID-19 (a few samples of this study predate the infection). Cell type and time point are not known. Each CDR3 is given with its conserved first and last residue. Fields, in order: clone size, D gene, J gene, V gene, CDR3 protein, CDR3 DNA. D genes are given only for firm matches. Clone size appears in some rows only: once, few, many, or a class for an expanded clone.

>few|NA|TRBJ2-1|TRBV25-1
CASSELQGSVGNEQFF
TGTGCCAGCAGTGAATTGCAGGGGTCCGTAGGCAATGAGCAGTTCTTC
>few|NA|TRBJ1-2|TRBV19
CASQTPGRANYGYTF
TGTGCCAGTCAAACTCCAGGGCGCGCGAACTATGGCTACACCTTC
>NA|TRBD2|TRBJ2-3|TRBV2
CASSEERTSGSTDTQYF
TGTGCCAGCAGTGAAGAAAGGACTAGCGGGAGCACAGATACGCAGTATTTT
>NA|NA|TRBJ2-7|TRBV7-2
CAILGGPYEQYF
TGTGCCATTCTGGGGGGACCCTACGAGCAGTACTTC
>NA|TRBD2|TRBJ2-3|TRBV3-1
CASSLGLAVYTQYF
TGTGCCAGCAGCCTCGGACTAGCAGTCTATACGCAGTATTTT
>few|NA|TRBJ2-1|TRBV2
CASRERDSSYNEQFF
TGTGCCAGCCGGGAGCGGGACAGCTCCTACAATGAGCAGTTCTTC
>many|TRBD2|TRBJ2-1|TRBV18
CASSPPREDNEQFF
TGTGCCAGCTCACCACCGCGGGAGGACAATGAGCAGTTCTTC
>few|NA|TRBJ2-7|TRBV25-1
CASSDGRVSRDPPLHEQYF
TGTGCCAGCAGTGACGGTAGGGTCAGTAGAGACCCACCGCTTCACGAGCAGTACTTC
>few|NA|TRBJ1-1|TRBV10-3
CAISAPRSEEIAFF
TGTGCCATCAGTGCCCCGAGGAGTGAGGAGATTGCTTTCTTT
>few|NA|TRBJ2-7|TRBV7-9
CASSPRTATTDFYEQYF
TGTGCCAGCAGCCCCCGGACAGCCACTACTGATTTCTACGAGCAGTACTTC
>NA|NA|TRBJ1-5|TRBV19
CASSGKGSFQPQHF
TGTGCCAGTAGCGGGAAGGGGAGTTTTCAGCCCCAGCATTTT
>many|TRBD2|TRBJ2-3|TRBV12-3/TRBV12-4
CASSLIAGAPDTQYF
TGTGCCAGCAGTTTAATAGCGGGAGCCCCAGATACGCAGTATTTT
>many|TRBD2|TRBJ2-1|TRBV30
CAWGGLAGSSSYNEQFF
TGTGCCTGGGGGGGACTAGCGGGGTCTAGCTCCTACAATGAGCAGTTCTTC
>few|NA|TRBJ1-1|TRBV7-9
CASSQGGTPWTEAFF
TGTGCCAGCAGCCAAGGGGGGACTCCGTGGACTGAAGCTTTCTTT
>few|NA|TRBJ1-2|TRBV20-1
CSARDSGPDGYTNYGYTF
TGCAGTGCTAGAGATTCGGGTCCCGATGGGTACACTAACTATGGCTACACCTTC
>NA|TRBD2|TRBJ2-5|TRBV29-1
CSAATPTSGREETQYF
TGCAGCGCCGCAACCCCGACTAGCGGGAGGGAAGAGACCCAGTACTTC
>NA|NA|TRBJ1-5|TRBV30
CAWSGNSNQPQHF
TGTGCCTGGAGTGGAAATAGCAATCAGCCCCAGCATTTT
>few|NA|TRBJ2-1|TRBV21-1
CASSKDWVRSRLGYNEQFF
TGTGCCAGCAGCAAAGATTGGGTCAGGTCGAGGCTTGGGTACAATGAGCAGTTCTTC
>few|TRBD1|TRBJ2-7|TRBV19
CASSAGQGRSEQYF
TGTGCCAGTAGTGCCGGACAGGGGAGAAGCGAGCAGTACTTC
>many|TRBD2|TRBJ2-7|TRBV18
CASSGGTSGYEQYF
TGTGCCAGCTCAGGGGGGACTAGCGGGTACGAGCAGTACTTC
>few|TRBD1|TRBJ2-7|TRBV12-3/TRBV12-4
CASSLPIFMGQGASYEQYF
TGTGCCAGCAGTTTACCTATCTTCATGGGACAGGGGGCTTCCTACGAGCAGTACTTC
>many|TRBD2|TRBJ2-5|TRBV3-1
CASSQDATSASQETQYF
TGTGCCAGCAGCCAAGATGCGACTAGCGCAAGCCAAGAGACCCAGTACTTC
>NA|TRBD1|TRBJ2-7|TRBV14
CASNQAGGRYEQYF
TGTGCCAGCAACCAAGCAGGGGGAAGGTACGAGCAGTACTTC
>NA|TRBD1|TRBJ2-7|TRBV28
CASRTQGNDEQYF
TGTGCCAGCAGAACACAGGGGAACGACGAGCAGTACTTC
>NA|TRBD1|TRBJ2-1|TRBV25-1
CASSEETGIYNEQFF
TGTGCCAGCAGTGAGGAGACAGGGATTTACAATGAGCAGTTCTTC
>many|TRBD2|TRBJ2-1|TRBV12-3/TRBV12-4
CASSSLAGSYNEQFF
TGTGCCAGCAGTTCTCTAGCGGGCTCCTACAATGAGCAGTTCTTC
>NA|NA|TRBJ1-2|TRBV19
CASSRGKDRYGYTF
TGTGCCAGTAGTAGGGGGAAGGATCGCTATGGCTACACCTTC
>NA|NA|TRBJ1-4|TRBV28
CASRPYRRTRTNEKLFF
TGTGCCAGCAGACCATATAGGCGGACTAGAACTAATGAAAAACTGTTTTTT
>many|TRBD2|TRBJ2-4|TRBV12-3/TRBV12-4
CASSSTRLAGQNIQYF
TGTGCCAGCAGTTCAACCCGACTAGCGGGACAAAACATTCAGTACTTC
>many|NA|TRBJ2-1|TRBV29-1
CSVWREYNNEQFF
TGCAGCGTTTGGAGGGAGTACAACAATGAGCAGTTCTTC
>few|TRBD2|TRBJ2-1|TRBV7-8
CASSATGGGYNEQFF
TGTGCCAGCAGCGCGACTGGCGGGGGGTACAATGAGCAGTTCTTC
>NA|TRBD1|TRBJ2-2|TRBV27
CASRMGQRSITGELFF
TGTGCCAGCAGAATGGGACAGCGGTCCATCACCGGGGAGCTGTTTTTT
>many|TRBD2|TRBJ2-5|TRBV7-2
CASSLAHGGGQETQYF
TGTGCCAGCAGCTTAGCGCACGGGGGGGGGCAAGAGACCCAGTACTTC
>few|NA|TRBJ2-2|TRBV9
CASSVLGQGGFTGELFF
TGTGCCAGCAGCGTATTGGGGCAGGGCGGATTCACCGGGGAGCTGTTTTTT
>few|NA|TRBJ1-1|TRBV20-1
CSARAQNTEAFF
TGCAGTGCTAGAGCCCAGAACACTGAAGCTTTCTTT
>NA|TRBD2|TRBJ2-2|TRBV7-3
CASSLSGAGVAGELFF
TGTGCCAGCAGCTTAAGTGGGGCGGGAGTCGCCGGGGAGCTGTTTTTT
>many|NA|TRBJ2-7|TRBV7-9
CASSPDRLTYEQYF
TGTGCCAGCAGCCCGGACCGGCTTACCTACGAGCAGTACTTC
>many|NA|TRBJ2-5|TRBV29-1
CSVYRGGDQETQYF
TGCAGCGTTTACAGGGGAGGGGACCAAGAGACCCAGTACTTC
>NA|NA|TRBJ1-3|TRBV11-2
CASSLKGQRNTIYF
TGTGCCAGCAGCTTAAAAGGACAGAGAAACACCATATATTTT
>NA|TRBD1|TRBJ2-3|TRBV6-5
CASRGTGSSTDTQYF
TGTGCCAGCAGAGGGACAGGGTCTAGCACAGATACGCAGTATTTT
>few|NA|TRBJ2-7|TRBV11-2
CASSSSPYEQYF
TGTGCCAGCAGCTCCTCCCCCTACGAGCAGTACTTC
>few|NA|TRBJ1-3|TRBV3-1
CASSQERNSGNTIYF
TGTGCCAGCAGCCAAGAGCGGAACTCTGGAAACACCATATATTTT
>few|NA|TRBJ1-6|TRBV9
CASGIGRNQGSPLHF
TGTGCCAGCGGGATTGGGAGAAATCAAGGTTCACCCCTCCACTTT
>NA|NA|TRBJ2-3|TRBV29-1
CSVEDVSLGADTQYF
TGCAGCGTTGAAGACGTCTCCCTGGGGGCAGATACGCAGTATTTT
>many|NA|TRBJ2-2|TRBV5-1
CASSLFGGANTGELFF
TGCGCCAGCAGCTTGTTTGGCGGTGCGAACACCGGGGAGCTGTTTTTT
>NA|TRBD1|TRBJ1-4|TRBV2
CASSATQGAGNEKLFF
TGTGCCAGCAGTGCGACCCAGGGGGCAGGGAATGAAAAACTGTTTTTT
>NA|NA|TRBJ2-2|TRBV29-1
CSVRGSSPTGELFF
TGCAGCGTTAGGGGGTCGAGCCCCACCGGGGAGCTGTTTTTT
>NA|NA|TRBJ1-1|TRBV3-1
CASSQVSNEAFF
TGTGCCAGCAGCCAAGTCTCGAATGAAGCTTTCTTT
>NA|NA|TRBJ2-7|TRBV30
CAWSPLSRAYEQYF
TGTGCCTGGAGTCCCCTTTCCAGAGCCTACGAGCAGTACTTC
>NA|NA|TRBJ2-7|TRBV6-5
CASSSVGNEQYF
TGTGCCAGCAGTTCGGTGGGAAACGAGCAGTACTTC
>NA|NA|TRBJ1-2|TRBV12-3/TRBV12-4
CAISRTNYVYTF
TGTGCCATCAGTAGGACTAACTATGTCTACACCTTC
>many|NA|TRBJ2-1|TRBV12-3/TRBV12-4
CASSLTRRWNNEQFF
TGTGCCAGCAGTTTAACCCGACGGTGGAACAATGAGCAGTTCTTC
>NA|TRBD1|TRBJ2-2|TRBV12-3/TRBV12-4
CASSQGALMELFF
TGTGCCAGCAGCCAGGGGGCGCTGATGGAGCTGTTTTTT
>NA|NA|TRBJ1-4|TRBV4-3
CASSQGGNEKLFF
TGCGCCAGCAGCCAAGGCGGGAATGAAAAACTGTTTTTT
>few|TRBD2|TRBJ2-3|TRBV29-1
CSAVTSGASTDTQYF
TGCAGCGCCGTTACTAGCGGCGCAAGCACAGATACGCAGTATTTT
>many|NA|TRBJ2-2|TRBV7-2
CASSLEAGELFF
TGTGCCAGCAGCTTAGAGGCCGGGGAGCTGTTTTTT
>few|NA|TRBJ1-6|TRBV10-3
CAISVTEGSYNSPLHF
TGTGCCATCAGTGTAACGGAGGGATCCTATAATTCACCCCTCCACTTT